This T cell receptor beta chain is drawn from a study of blood T cell repertoires in COVID-19. At the level of the study: The samples span acute and convalescent COVID-19 from the United States, Italy and Spain. PBMCs, B-cell-depleted T cells, or T cells were the source of the cDNA or gDNA that made up the material.

Per the authors' pipeline: Nucleated cell counts were estimated from reference gene primer amplification. Repertoires were generated with immunoSEQ multiplex PCR, while TCRdb's copy carries only in-frame clones and drops some. V, J and clone size are taken as reported in that table, and D and trimming were inferred from the DNA itself. This sample has nearly 55,000 clones, with around 80% found just once. CDR1 SGHKS and CDR2 YYEKEE come from the germline V gene (reference sequence). Deletions cut 3 bases from V and 4 bases from J, with 11 bases between. The CDR3 has 14 residues. The chain couples TRBV5-5 to TRBJ1-3; D not resolved. Source material: peripheral blood. This clonotype originated in a human donor with active or convalescent COVID-19. The donor label of this sample is uncertain. The CDR3 sequence: CASSWELQGNTIYF. The DNA for the CDR3 is TGTGCCAGCAGCTGGGAGCTCCAAGGAAACACCATATATTTT.